The next 12 T cell receptor beta chains were all read from a single sample in a study of blood T cell repertoires in COVID-19. Here immunoSEQ multiplex PCR was the method, and the copy in TCRdb shows in-frame clones only, minus some. This table holds about 320,000 clones, over 80% found once. Sequenced material: PBMCs or T cells enriched from blood (not recorded which). All receptors come from a man younger than 40 who had recovered from COVID-19.

The chain combines TRBV19 with TRBJ2-7; D call uncertain. Trimming pared 0 bases from V and 4 bases from J, leaving 16 bases between. From germline, CDR1 is LNHDA and CDR2 SQIVND (reference sequence). The CDR3 contains 16 residues. The CDR3 reads CASSIDLETSGYEQYF. The CDR3 bases are TGTGCCAGTAGTATAGACCTCGAGACCTCAGGTTACGAGCAGTACTTC.

The chain employs TRBV19 and TRBJ1-2, with D tentatively TRBD1 (6 bases). V shed 3 bases and J shed 3 bases, with 11 bases lying between them. This CDR3 has 14 residues. Per germline, CDR1 LNHDA and CDR2 SQIVND (reference sequence). The CDR3 region is CASSMSQGDYGYTF. The CDR3 region has the DNA TGTGCCAGTAGTATGTCACAGGGAGACTATGGCTACACCTTC.

In its sample, this clone was seen once. This sequence joins TRBV27 and TRBJ2-7; 9 positions agree with TRBD2. V shed 0 bases and J 9 bases; nucleotides not matched to a gene: 6. Germline V CDR1 and CDR2: MNHEY, SMNVEV (reference sequence). This CDR3 spans 14 amino acids. The CDR3 spells CASSLSSGGPGQYF. CDR3 in DNA: TGTGCCAGCAGTTTATCTAGCGGGGGCCCCGGGCAGTACTTC.

This chain connects TRBV6-6 to TRBJ2-7; D is unresolved. V gave up 2 bases and J gave up 0 bases, with 5 bases separating them. Per the germline V gene, CDR1 is MNHNY and CDR2 is SVGAGI (reference sequence). The CDR3 extends over 13 amino acids. This CDR3 is CASSYDSSYEQYF. CDR3 DNA: TGTGCCAGCAGTTACGATAGCTCCTACGAGCAGTACTTC.

This chain links TRBV14 with TRBJ1-1, with 7 bases lining up with TRBD1. V shed 3 bases, J shed 4 bases, and the junction held 11 bases outside the gene matches. The length of the CDR3 is 16 residues. The germline CDR1 and CDR2 sequences are SGHDN and FVKESK. CDR3 coding DNA: TGTGCCAGCAGCCAGACAGGGAAAGGGTTGTCCACTGAAGCTTTCTTT. It is translated as CASSQTGKGLSTEAFF.

V is TRBV4-2 and J is TRBJ2-2, with 8 positions matching TRBD2. J was trimmed by 4 bases and V by 1 base; bases with no gene match: 14. This CDR3 is 19 amino acids long. Germline CDR1 and CDR2: LGHNA and YNFKEQ. The CDR3 DNA follows: TGTGCCAGCAGCCAAGTTGATATCACGGGGGGGCGCACCACCGGGGAGCTGTTTTTT. Amino acid sequence: CASSQVDITGGRTTGELFF.

The gene calls are TRBV9 and TRBJ1-3; TRBD1 agrees at 8 bases. Germline loops: CDR1 SGDLS, CDR2 YYNGEE. The V and J ends lost 0 bases and 0 bases, in that order; junction bases with no gene match: 14. The CDR3 is 20 residues long. In DNA form, the CDR3 reads TGTGCCAGCAGCGTAGGTAACTCCCCCGGGACAGGTTTCTCTGGAAACACCATATATTTT. As protein: CASSVGNSPGTGFSGNTIYF. Based on the CDR3 plus reference TRBV9 and TRBJ1-3, the full variable domain is DSGVTQTPKHLITATGQRVTLRCSPRSGDLSVYWYQQSLDQGLQFLIQYYNGEERAKGNILERFSAQQFPDLHSELNLSSLELGDSALYFCASSVGNSPGTGFSGNTIYFGEGSWLTVV.

The chain links TRBV24-1 to TRBJ1-2; 11 bases are a match to TRBD1. The CDR3 runs 16 residues. With 9 bases clipped from V and 3 bases from J, the junction kept 11 bases outside the gene matches. Germline lookup yields CDR1 KGHDR and CDR2 SFDVKD. Here the CDR3 reads CATGPGQGGSDYGYTF. CDR3 coding DNA: TGTGCCACCGGACCGGGACAGGGGGGTTCGGACTATGGCTACACCTTC.

CDR3 DNA sequence: TGTGCCAGCAGCTCCCAGCGGACAGGGAATACCGGGGAGCTGTTTTTT. Protein product: CASSSQRTGNTGELFF. This sequence joins TRBV9 and TRBJ2-2; TRBD1 matches 8 bases. Germline lookup yields CDR1 SGDLS and CDR2 YYNGEE. The CDR3 totals 16 residues. V lost 4 bases and J lost 5; bases outside the gene matches: 10.

The chain joins TRBV5-1 to TRBJ2-1; 9 nucleotides align to TRBD2. The trim removed 0 bases at V and 8 bases at J, leaving 9 bases unmatched. Germline V gene sequence: CDR1 SGHRS, CDR2 YFSETQ. This CDR3 spans 16 amino acids. The CDR3 spells CASSLGGSSGVYEQFF. The CDR3 DNA sequence: TGCGCCAGCAGCTTGGGGGGATCTAGCGGGGTCTATGAGCAGTTCTTC.

Only a few counts were recorded for this clone. The chain joins TRBV19 to TRBJ1-4; TRBD1 matches 8 bases. This CDR3 is built from 15 residues. The germline V gene has CDR1 LNHDA and CDR2 SQIVND (reference sequence). V dropped 8 bases and J dropped 1; count of bases not matched to a gene: 6. CDR3 in amino acids: CASGDRGRTNEKLFF. CDR3 DNA sequence: TGTGCCAGTGGAGACAGGGGCCGAACTAATGAAAAACTGTTTTTT.

The chain combines TRBV28 with TRBJ1-4; D possibly corresponds to TRBD1 (6 bases). Germline lookup yields CDR1 MDHEN and CDR2 SYDVKM. V dropped 10 bases and J dropped 7 bases, with 19 bases sitting between them. The length of the CDR3 is 14 residues. The CDR3 DNA sequence: TGTGCCACCTATCCGGGGGGCTCCTTTGAAAAACTGTTTTTT. Its translation is CATYPGGSFEKLFF.